A single sample is the source of the 27 T cell receptor beta chains below, sequenced in a study of CD8+CD57+ T cells in acquired aplastic anemia. TCR beta VDJ combinations and CDR3 sequences were profiled from genomic DNA. TCRdb reprocessed the reads via MiXCR and lists one record per CDR3 protein. This sample has about 110,000 distinct CDR3 sequences; under 60% occur once, and the top ten carry around a third. Sequencing was done on a sample of sorted CD4+, CD8+, or CD8+CD57+ T cells (not recorded which) from PBMCs. The receptor source for this set is a human donor in good health, serving as a control.

The V gene is TRBV20-1, the J gene TRBJ2-5; D ambiguous. The CDR3 is 14 amino acids. Trimming took off 4 bases at V and 2 bases at J, with 14 bases between the two ends. CDR1 and CDR2 from the germline V gene are DFQATT and SNEGSKA (reference sequence). The CDR3 sequence: CSAKRLPDQETQYF. CDR3 DNA sequence: TGCAGTGCTAAACGGTTACCGGATCAAGAGACCCAGTACTTC.

The genes are TRBV29-1 and TRBJ1-2, with 9 bases matching TRBD1. The J segment lost 8 bases and the V segment lost 6 bases, leaving 13 bases of the junction unmatched. This CDR3 is 14 amino acids long. The germline gives CDR1 SQVTM, CDR2 ANQGSEA. DNA for the CDR3: TGCAGCGTGGGTCCCGGGACAGGGACCGTCGGCTACACCTTC. Protein product: CSVGPGTGTVGYTF.

The chain uses TRBV25-1 and TRBJ1-2; tentatively, D is TRBD1 (6 bases). Germline CDR1 is MGHDK and CDR2 is SYGVNS. V was shortened by 6 bases and J by 13 bases, with 18 bases between the two germline ends. The CDR3 is made up of 12 amino acids. In DNA, the CDR3 is TGTGCCAGCAGCTCCGGTGACAGGAAAGTCACCTTC. It codes for CASSSGDRKVTF.

The sample holds one count of this clonotype. Compared with germline, one end of the junction differs, possibly owing to a read error. This chain uses TRBV25-1 with TRBJ2-7; D call uncertain. CDR1 MGHDK and CDR2 SYGVNS come from the germline V gene. This CDR3 contains 13 residues. This CDR3 is CAISGPTIYEQYF. The CDR3 DNA reads as TGTGCCATCAGTGGACCGACCATCTACGAGCAGTACTTC.

This chain joins TRBV12-3 or TRBV12-4 and TRBJ2-2, with 8 bases that match TRBD1. With 6 bases clipped from V and 1 base from J, the junction kept 4 bases outside the gene matches. The CDR3 is made up of 15 amino acids. The CDR3 region is CASSTGTGNTGELFF. The CDR3 DNA reads as TGTGCCAGCAGCACCGGGACAGGGAACACCGGGGAGCTGTTTTTT.

The table lists this clonotype with many counts. CDR3 coding DNA: TGCGCCAGCAGTCCGGGCTGGGGGGACGGTCGAACAACAGATACGCAGTATTTT. Residues: CASSPGWGDGRTTDTQYF. V gene TRBV10-1 combines with J gene TRBJ2-3; D is possibly TRBD2 (6 bases). Germline lookup yields CDR1 WNHNN and CDR2 SYGVQD (reference sequence). This CDR3 comprises 18 residues. Trimming removed 5 bases at V and 3 bases at J, with 24 bases between.

By share, this clonotype counts as medium-sized. The chain employs TRBV15 and TRBJ2-7; D not resolved. The CDR3 sequence is 13 residues long. Germline V CDR1 and CDR2: LNHNV, YYDKDF (reference sequence). The V gene lost 0 bases and the J gene lost 3 bases, with 6 bases spanning the gap. DNA for the CDR3: TGTGCCACCAGCAGAGATCCGGGCTACGAGCAGTACTTC. Its translation: CATSRDPGYEQYF.

J is TRBJ1-2 and V is TRBV2, with D hard to call. This CDR3 region has 12 residues. Germline assignment: CDR1 SNHLY and CDR2 FYNNEI. The V and J ends lost 6 bases and 5 bases respectively, with 10 bases between them. The CDR3 reads CASRPTAYGYTF. The DNA of the CDR3 is TGTGCCAGCAGGCCGACGGCTTATGGCTACACCTTC.

The CDR3 is CASSTGDYGYTF. The CDR3 region has the DNA TGTGCCAGCAGCACCGGCGACTATGGCTACACCTTC. The chain joins TRBV19 to TRBJ1-2, with D uncertain. Germline-derived CDR1 and CDR2 are LNHDA and SQIVND (reference sequence). CDR3 length: 12 amino acids. Trimming left V 9 bases short and J 3 bases short, with 11 bases between.

This clonotype was seen ten or more times. The chain carries TRBV7-6 and TRBJ1-1, with D unclear. Germline CDR1 is SGHVS and CDR2 is FNYEAQ. The V end lost 1 base, the J end lost 1 base, and 7 bases lay between the germline ends. CDR3 length: 14 amino acids. CDR3 loop: CASSLGLGNTEAFF. In DNA, the CDR3 is TGTGCCAGCAGCTTAGGATTGGGGAACACTGAAGCTTTCTTT.

This clonotype appeared a single time. A much larger clone is a single base away; this may be a read error. The J gene is TRBJ2-2, the V gene TRBV30, with D perhaps assigned TRBD1 or TRBD2 (5 bases each). This CDR3 comprises 15 residues. CDR1 and CDR2 from the germline V gene are GTSNPN and SVGIG (reference sequence). The CDR3: CAWSVGDRTTGELLF. The DNA of the CDR3 is TGTGCCTGGAGTGTAGGAGACAGAACCACCGGGGAGCTGCTTTTT.

The chain carries TRBV15 and TRBJ2-7, with no clear D. The CDR3 is 17 residues long. Germline CDR1 reads LNHNV; CDR2 reads YYDKDF (reference sequence). The germline V and J ends were trimmed by 3 bases and 3 bases, with 21 bases remaining between them. DNA of the CDR3: TGTGCCACCAGCAGCCAAGATCGTCGCGGATCCTTCTACGAGCAGTACTTC. Translating gives CATSSQDRRGSFYEQYF. The full variable domain, rest sourced from reference TRBV15 and TRBJ2-7, is DAMVIQNPRYQVTQFGKPVTLSCSQTLNHNVMYWYQQKSSQAPKLLFHYYDKDFNNEADTPDNFQSRRPNTSFCFLDIRSPGLGDTAMYLCATSSQDRRGSFYEQYFGPGTRLTVT.

This clonotype was counted ten times or more. V is TRBV28 and J is TRBJ1-2; possible D gene TRBD1, 5 bases. Germline V gene sequence: CDR1 MDHEN, CDR2 SYDVKM. There are 13 residues in the CDR3. V dropped 7 bases and J dropped 3 bases, with 12 bases sitting between them. The CDR3 DNA reads as TGTGCCAGCACGTACGACAGATACTATGGCTACACCTTC. The encoded protein is CASTYDRYYGYTF.

There are a few counts of this clonotype. The chain carries TRBV15 and TRBJ1-2; 10 bases match TRBD1. V dropped 0 bases and J dropped 6; count of bases not matched to a gene: 7. CDR1 LNHNV and CDR2 YYDKDF come from the germline V gene (reference sequence). The CDR3 length is 16 residues. The CDR3 is CATSRDRTGGEHGYTF. CDR3 bases: TGTGCCACCAGCAGAGATCGGACAGGGGGTGAGCATGGCTACACCTTC. Combining the CDR3 with reference TRBV15 and TRBJ1-2 gives the whole variable domain DAMVIQNPRYQVTQFGKPVTLSCSQTLNHNVMYWYQQKSSQAPKLLFHYYDKDFNNEADTPDNFQSRRPNTSFCFLDIRSPGLGDTAMYLCATSRDRTGGEHGYTFGSGTRLTVV.

CDR3 sequence: CASSGQGPEQYF. CDR3 coding DNA: TGTGCCAGCAGTGGACAGGGCCCTGAGCAGTACTTC. The chain carries TRBV2 and TRBJ2-7; 7 bases fit TRBD1. The CDR3 is made up of 12 amino acids. The V gene end was trimmed by 4 bases and the J gene end by 7 bases; junction bases not matched to a gene: 4. The V gene's germline CDR1 is SNHLY and CDR2 FYNNEI.

The chain couples TRBV2 to TRBJ1-1; D remains unclear. CDR1 and CDR2 from the germline V gene are SNHLY and FYNNEI. The CDR3 is 10 residues long. Trimming took 2 bases from V and 11 from J, leaving 6 bases between them. The CDR3 sequence is CASSETIAFF. In DNA form, the CDR3 reads TGTGCCAGCAGTGAAACAATTGCTTTCTTT.

The chain combines TRBV19 with TRBJ2-7; TRBD2 matches 7 bases. CDR1 is LNHDA, CDR2 SQIVND, per germline (reference sequence). This CDR3 is 13 amino acids long. V gave up 6 bases and J gave up 0 bases; unmatched junction bases: 2. Here the CDR3 DNA reads TGTGCCAGTAGAACTAGCGACTCCTACGAGCAGTACTTC. Its protein product is CASRTSDSYEQYF.

This clonotype has only one observation. The V gene is TRBV20-1, the J gene TRBJ2-5; TRBD1 matches at 8 bases. V shed 5 bases, J shed 4 bases, and the junction held 3 bases outside the gene matches. The germline V gene encodes CDR1 DFQATT and CDR2 SNEGSKA (reference sequence). There are 12 residues in the CDR3. CDR3 residues: CSAPDRGETQYF. DNA for the CDR3: TGCAGTGCTCCTGACAGGGGAGAGACCCAGTACTTC.

Regarding this clonotype: This may be a read error, as it is one base from a much larger clone. V usage is TRBV30 and J usage is TRBJ1-3; D is perhaps TRBD1 (5 bases). Germline CDR1 GTSNPN, CDR2 SVGIG (reference sequence). The CDR3 spans 13 residues. The CDR3 DNA follows: TGTGCCTGGTCATGGGGGTCTGGAAGCACCATATATTTT. This translates into CAWSWGSGSTIYF. The full variable domain, in which reference TRBV30 and TRBJ1-3 provide the parts outside the CDR3, is SQTIHQWPATLVQPVGSPLSLECTVEGTSNPNLYWYRQAAGRGLQLLFYSVGIGQISSEVPQNLSASRPQDRQFILSSKKLLLSDSGFYLCAWSWGSGSTIYFGEGSWLTVV.

Many counts were recorded for this clonotype. The chain joins TRBV19 to TRBJ1-3; D is unclear. The V gene lost 8 bases and the J gene lost 0 bases, with 5 bases spanning the gap. The germline CDR1 and CDR2 sequences are LNHDA and SQIVND (reference sequence). The CDR3 is made up of 12 amino acids. This CDR3 reads CASGVSGNTIYF. In DNA form, the CDR3 reads TGTGCCAGTGGGGTCTCTGGAAACACCATATATTTT.

The CDR3: CATSAGTGGDGSYEQYF. Here the CDR3 DNA reads TGTGCCACCTCGGCCGGGACAGGGGGCGATGGGTCCTACGAGCAGTACTTC. The rearrangement links TRBV15 to TRBJ2-7, with 12 bases lining up with TRBD1. CDR3 size: 17 residues. Germline V gives CDR1 LNHNV, CDR2 YYDKDF (reference sequence). V shed 8 bases, J shed 1 base, and the junction held 12 bases outside the gene matches.

There are a few counts of this clonotype. The CDR3 DNA reads TGTGCCACCAGCAGATTGCAGGACCCCGTCCCGACTGAGTCCTATGGCTACACCTTC. It specifies CATSRLQDPVPTESYGYTF. The chain is built from TRBV15 and TRBJ1-2; D unclear. This CDR3 is built from 19 residues. In germline, CDR1 is LNHNV, CDR2 YYDKDF (reference sequence). With 2 bases removed from V and 4 bases from J, the gap between germline ends came to 26 bases.

This clonotype has only a few counts. Mismatch with germline at one junction end may stem from a read error. The chain couples TRBV7-2 to TRBJ2-7; 7 nucleotides line up with TRBD2. This CDR3 contains 14 residues. Germline CDR1 is SGHTA and CDR2 is FQGNSA. This CDR3 is CASSLAGGGIEQYF. CDR3 DNA sequence: TGTGCCAGCAGTTTAGCTGGGGGGGGTATCGAGCAGTACTTC.

The rearrangement uses TRBV10-3 and TRBJ1-3; D unresolved. The CDR3 covers 14 residues. CDR1 and CDR2 (germline): ENHRY, SYGVKD. V was pared by 2 bases and J by 4 bases, with 9 bases between. In nucleotides, the CDR3 is TGTGCCATCAGTGAGAGTGAAACGGGAAACACCATATATTTT. Translated, it gives CAISESETGNTIYF.

This clonotype appeared a few times. V gene TRBV4-3 combines with J gene TRBJ2-1; D gene uncertain. Trimming pared 0 bases from V and 1 base from J, leaving 13 bases between. Germline loops: CDR1 LGHNA, CDR2 YSLEER. This CDR3 is 17 amino acids long. The CDR3 bases are TGCGCCAGCAGCCAAGATCTAGGACGGTCATCCTACAATGAGCAGTTCTTC. This gives the protein CASSQDLGRSSYNEQFF.

The chain carries TRBV7-9 and TRBJ1-2, with D unclear. This CDR3 region has 15 residues. Deletions cut 0 bases from V and 1 base from J, with 9 bases between. Looked up from germline, CDR1 is SEHNR and CDR2 is FQNEAQ (reference sequence). The chain's CDR3 is CASSLAYRGNYGYTF. The CDR3 DNA sequence: TGTGCCAGCAGCTTAGCTTACCGGGGTAACTATGGCTACACCTTC.

The sample holds many counts of this clonotype. The rearrangement links TRBV9 to TRBJ2-7, with 10 bases lining up with TRBD1. Germline CDR1 reads SGDLS; CDR2 reads YYNGEE. The trim removed 4 bases at V and 6 bases at J, leaving 10 bases unmatched. The CDR3 has 15 amino acids. The CDR3 region is CASSHPGTGDIEQYF. CDR3 sequence (DNA): TGTGCCAGCAGCCATCCAGGGACAGGGGACATCGAGCAGTACTTC.